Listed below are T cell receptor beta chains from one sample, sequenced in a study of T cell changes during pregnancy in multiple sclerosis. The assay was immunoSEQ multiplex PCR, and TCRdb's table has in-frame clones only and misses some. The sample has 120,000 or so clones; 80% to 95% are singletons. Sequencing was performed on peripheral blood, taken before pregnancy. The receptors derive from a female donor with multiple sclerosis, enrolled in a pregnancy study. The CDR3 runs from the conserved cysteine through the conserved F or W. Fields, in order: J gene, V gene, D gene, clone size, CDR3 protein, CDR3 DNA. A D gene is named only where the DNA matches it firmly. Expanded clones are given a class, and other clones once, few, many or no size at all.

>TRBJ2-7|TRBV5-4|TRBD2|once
CASSSLGLAVFYF
TGTGCCAGCAGCTCCCTTGGACTAGCGGTGTTTTACTTC
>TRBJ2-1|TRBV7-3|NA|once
CASRDNRRDEQFF
TGTGCCAGCAGAGATAACCGGAGGGATGAGCAGTTCTTC
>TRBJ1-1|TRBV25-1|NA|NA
CASSEYGRAHEAFF
TGTGCCAGCAGTGAATACGGCAGGGCCCACGAAGCTTTCTTT
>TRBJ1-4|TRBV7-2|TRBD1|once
CASSLETGREKLFF
TGTGCCAGCAGCTTAGAGACAGGGAGGGAAAAACTGTTTTTT
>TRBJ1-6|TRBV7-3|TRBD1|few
CASSSSGQGYSPLHF
TGTGCCAGCAGCTCATCGGGACAGGGATATTCACCCCTCCACTTT
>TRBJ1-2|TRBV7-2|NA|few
CASSLAPGISLGYTF
TGTGCCAGCAGCTTAGCTCCCGGAATTAGCCTCGGCTACACCTTC
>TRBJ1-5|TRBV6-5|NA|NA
CASSYNSNQPQHF
TGTGCCAGCAGTTATAATAGCAATCAGCCCCAGCATTTT
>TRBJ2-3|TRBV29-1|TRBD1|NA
CSVEEGGKGTQYF
TGCAGCGTTGAGGAAGGGGGCAAAGGAACGCAGTATTTT
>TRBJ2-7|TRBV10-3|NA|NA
CAISRDIYEQYF
TGTGCCATCAGCAGAGACATCTACGAGCAGTACTTC
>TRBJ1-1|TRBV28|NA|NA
CASSLGRALNTEAFF
TGTGCCAGCAGTTTGGGCAGGGCCCTGAACACTGAAGCTTTCTTT
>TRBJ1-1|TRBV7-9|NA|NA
CASSLDSLMTEAFF
TGTGCCAGCAGCCTCGACAGCCTGATGACTGAAGCTTTCTTT
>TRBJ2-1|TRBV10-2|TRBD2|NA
CASSESSGGVNEQFF
TGCGCCAGCAGTGAGTCTAGCGGGGGGGTTAATGAGCAGTTCTTC
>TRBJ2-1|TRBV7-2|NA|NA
CASSPFSYNEQFF
TGTGCCAGCAGCCCTTTCTCCTACAATGAGCAGTTCTTC
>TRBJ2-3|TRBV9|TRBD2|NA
CASSVGLAGGTDTQYF
TGTGCCAGCAGCGTCGGACTAGCGGGCGGCACAGATACGCAGTATTTT
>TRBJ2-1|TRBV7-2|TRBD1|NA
CASSEQTGVLNEQFF
TGTGCCAGCAGCGAACAAACAGGGGTCCTGAATGAGCAGTTCTTC
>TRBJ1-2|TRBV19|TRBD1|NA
CASSIVFTGGSGYTF
TGTGCCAGTAGTATAGTTTTCACAGGGGGTTCTGGCTACACCTTC
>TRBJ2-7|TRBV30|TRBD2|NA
CAWRTSGATYEQYF
TGTGCCTGGAGGACTAGCGGAGCAACCTACGAGCAGTACTTC
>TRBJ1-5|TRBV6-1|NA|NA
CASKAGNWPQHF
TGTGCCAGCAAAGCGGGAAATTGGCCCCAGCATTTT
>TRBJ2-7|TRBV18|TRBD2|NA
CASSRTSGTSYEQYF
TGTGCCAGCTCGCGGACTAGCGGGACCTCCTACGAGCAGTACTTC
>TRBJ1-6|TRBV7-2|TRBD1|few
CASSGTGTGGSPLHF
TGTGCCAGCAGCGGGACCGGGACAGGGGGTTCACCCCTCCACTTT
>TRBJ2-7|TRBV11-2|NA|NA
CASSSGSFYEQYF
TGTGCCAGCAGCTCGGGGTCCTTCTACGAGCAGTACTTC
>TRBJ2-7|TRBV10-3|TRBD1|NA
CAIRSRTGVEQYF
TGTGCCATCAGATCCCGGACAGGGGTCGAGCAGTACTTC
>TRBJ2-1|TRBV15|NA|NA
CATSREWETEQFF
TGTGCCACCAGCAGAGAATGGGAGACTGAGCAGTTCTTC
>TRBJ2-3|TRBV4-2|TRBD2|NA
CASSQGGAGQVDTQYF
TGTGCCAGCAGCCAGGGAGGAGCGGGGCAGGTAGATACGCAGTATTTT
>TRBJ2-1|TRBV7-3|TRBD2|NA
CASSLTVSSGRVEQFF
TGTGCCAGCAGCTTAACGGTCTCTAGCGGGAGGGTTGAGCAGTTCTTC
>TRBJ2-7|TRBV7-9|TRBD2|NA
CASARIGGGYEQYF
TGTGCCAGCGCGCGGATCGGGGGGGGCTACGAGCAGTACTTC
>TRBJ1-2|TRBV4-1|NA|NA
CASSQLFGGSRYYGYTF
TGCGCCAGCAGCCAACTCTTTGGGGGGAGCCGCTACTATGGCTACACCTTC
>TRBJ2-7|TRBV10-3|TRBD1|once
CASTPQGAVTYEQYF
TGTGCTAGCACCCCCCAGGGGGCAGTTACCTACGAGCAGTACTTC
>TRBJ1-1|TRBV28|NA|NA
CASSHRARGTEAFF
TGTGCCAGCAGTCACCGGGCCCGGGGAACTGAAGCTTTCTTT
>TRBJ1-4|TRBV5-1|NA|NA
CASSLGVGEVREKLFF
TGCGCCAGCAGCTTGGGCGTGGGGGAGGTGAGAGAAAAACTGTTTTTT
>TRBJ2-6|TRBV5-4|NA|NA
CASYAGNVGANVLTF
TGTGCCAGCTACGCAGGGAATGTTGGGGCCAACGTCCTGACTTTC
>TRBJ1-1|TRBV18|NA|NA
CASSPPRNTEAFF
TGTGCCAGCTCACCACCGAGGAACACTGAAGCTTTCTTT
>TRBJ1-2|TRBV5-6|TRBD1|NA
CASSFSSGTGGQTF
TGTGCCAGCAGCTTTTCCTCCGGGACAGGGGGCCAAACCTTC
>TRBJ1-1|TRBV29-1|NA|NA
CSVERQLNTEAFF
TGCAGCGTTGAAAGACAGCTGAACACTGAAGCTTTCTTT
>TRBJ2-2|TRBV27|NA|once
CASSLGRNTGELFF
TGTGCCAGCAGTTTGGGGAGAAACACCGGGGAGCTGTTTTTT
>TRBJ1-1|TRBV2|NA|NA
CASGAVTEAFF
TGTGCCAGCGGGGCCGTCACTGAAGCTTTCTTT
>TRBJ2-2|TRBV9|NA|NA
CASSVSTGIGELFF
TGTGCCAGCAGCGTGTCCACAGGGATCGGGGAGCTGTTTTTT
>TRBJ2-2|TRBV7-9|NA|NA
CASSQNQGNTGELFF
TGTGCCAGCAGTCAGAATCAGGGTAACACCGGGGAGCTGTTTTTT
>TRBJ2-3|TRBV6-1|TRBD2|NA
CASRGPGLAEKYF
TGTGCCAGCCGCGGCCCAGGACTAGCGGAAAAGTATTTT
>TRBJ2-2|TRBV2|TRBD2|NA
CASSGTSGSAGELFF
TGTGCCAGCAGTGGGACTAGCGGGTCAGCCGGGGAGCTGTTTTTT
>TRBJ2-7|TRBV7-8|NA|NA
CASSLTAGNGLYEQYF
TGTGCCAGCAGCTTAACCGCCGGGAACGGTCTCTACGAGCAGTACTTC
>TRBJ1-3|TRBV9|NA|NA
CASSVGIIGGPGNTIYF
TGTGCCAGCAGCGTAGGTATCATCGGGGGGCCTGGAAACACCATATATTTT
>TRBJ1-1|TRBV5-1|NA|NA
CASSLTGMNTEAFF
TGCGCCAGCAGCTTGACAGGGATGAACACTGAAGCTTTCTTT
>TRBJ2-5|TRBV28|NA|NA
CASSLMLRATNQETQYF
TGTGCCAGCAGTTTAATGTTGCGGGCTACGAACCAAGAGACCCAGTACTTC
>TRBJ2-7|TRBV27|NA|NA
CASSLQQGSPYEQYF
TGTGCCAGCAGTTTACAGCAGGGGAGCCCCTACGAGCAGTACTTC
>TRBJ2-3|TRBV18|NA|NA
CASSPLQGTDTQYF
TGTGCCAGCTCACCATTACAGGGCACAGATACGCAGTATTTT
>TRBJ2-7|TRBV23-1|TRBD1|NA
CAVPRTGDEQYF
TGCGCCGTCCCGCGGACAGGGGACGAGCAGTACTTC
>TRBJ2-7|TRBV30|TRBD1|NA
CAWSYDRVDEQYF
TGTGCCTGGAGTTATGACAGGGTCGACGAGCAGTACTTC
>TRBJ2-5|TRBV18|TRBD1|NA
CASSSLGTGPQETQYF
TGTGCCAGCTCCTCCCTAGGGACAGGCCCCCAAGAGACCCAGTACTTC
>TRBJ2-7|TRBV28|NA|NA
CASSHPGSGVYEQYF
TGTGCCAGCAGCCACCCGGGGTCAGGGGTCTACGAGCAGTACTTC